This T cell receptor beta chain comes out of a study of blood T cells in healthy people across ages. CDR3 length: 12 amino acids. V dropped 4 bases and J dropped 6 bases, with 10 bases sitting between them. The germline gives CDR1 SNHLY, CDR2 FYNNEI. General study points: The study found more naive CD4+ cells and higher diversity in long-lived than aged donors. The study lacked donor CMV status, which possibly confounded expanded clonotype changes.

Together with a sample-barcoded 5' primer, a J-beta primer mix was included in a second PCR lasting about 7 to 12 cycles. One entry per CDR3 protein results from TCRdb running MiXCR on the 5' RACE reads. The sample carries 920,000 or so distinct CDR3 sequences, 40% to 55% recorded once. Staff drew roughly 10 milliliters of peripheral blood from each donor. The table lists this clonotype with a few counts. Its target is not known. The clonotype originates from a woman aged 55 to 70 in good health. The chain joins TRBV2 to TRBJ2-7; D might be TRBD2 (5 bases). The sequencing input was blood. This chain's CDR3 is CASSGRLSEQYF. The CDR3 nucleotides are TGTGCCAGCAGTGGGCGACTATCCGAGCAGTACTTC.